At least ten counts were recorded for the clone carrying this T cell receptor (beta chain). Its antigen is as yet unknown. V lost 3 bases and J lost 4; bases outside the gene matches: 6. CDR1 is SGHDT and CDR2 is YYEEEE in the germline V gene. The CDR3 is 16 residues long. TCRdb re-called the reads through MiXCR, storing one row per CDR3 protein. The data hold 200,000 to 300,000 distinct CDR3 sequences, with roughly an eighth observed a single time. The sample originates from a study of T cell repertoires in cytomegalovirus infection. Study background: Carrying CMV and the relevant HLA type showed in public TCR beta signatures.

Regarding the study as a whole: Frequencies of public TCR beta families were cumulated, and this identified carriers of CMV plus the relevant HLA. In two of eight donors, the top clonotype was HLA-C-restricted CMV-specific.

The sample consisted of PBMCs. This receptor was identified in a human donor in good health (CMV status not recorded). Some clones in this sample may be carry-over from other donors' samples. The chain couples TRBV5-6 to TRBJ2-2; 10 bases are a match to TRBD1. As DNA, the CDR3 is TGTGCCAGCAGCTCTGACAGGGGGCATGGCACCGGGGAGCTGTTTTTT. Its translation: CASSSDRGHGTGELFF.